What follows are 3 T cell receptor beta chains derived from one specimen sequenced in a study of neurological immune-mediated disorders. TCRdb processed the 5' RACE reads anew with MiXCR; each CDR3 protein has one entry. The sample comprises 55,000 to 65,000 distinct CDR3 sequences, 12% of which are singletons, and approximately 11% rests with the top ten. Sequenced material: PBMCs. These receptors were taken from a woman aged 55-70 years with HTLV-1-associated myelopathy (HAM/TSP).

This clonotype appeared many times. V and J are TRBV5-1 and TRBJ2-1; either TRBD1 or TRBD2 may supply D (5 bases each). CDR3 length equals 15 residues. CDR1 is SGHRS and CDR2 is YFSETQ in the germline V gene. V lost 0 bases, J lost 0 bases, and 7 bases lay in between. CDR3 loop: CASSLVGDSYNEQFF. CDR3 nucleotides: TGCGCCAGCAGCTTGGTGGGGGACTCCTACAATGAGCAGTTCTTC. Variable domain in full (rest from reference TRBV5-1 and TRBJ2-1): KAGVTQTPRYLIKTRGQQVTLSCSPISGHRSVSWYQQTPGQGLQFLFEYFSETQRNKGNFPGRFSGRQFSNSRSEMNVSTLELGDSALYLCASSLVGDSYNEQFFGPGTRLTVL.

This clonotype was detected ten times or more. This chain links TRBV18 with TRBJ2-7; 9 positions agree with TRBD2. Germline CDR1 KGHSH, CDR2 LQKENI. CDR3 length: 15 residues. The J segment lost 1 base and the V segment lost 3 bases, leaving 4 bases of the junction unmatched. CDR3 DNA sequence: TGTGCCAGCTCACCGTCCGCGGGAGGGTCCTACGAGCAGTACTTC. This encodes CASSPSAGGSYEQYF.

This clonotype came up a few times. The chain carries TRBV7-9 and TRBJ2-3, with 9 bases matching TRBD2. The CDR3 runs 16 residues. The J segment lost 1 base and the V segment lost 5 bases, leaving 7 bases of the junction unmatched. CDR1 and CDR2 (germline): SEHNR, FQNEAQ (reference sequence). CDR3 protein: CASSPEWTSGTDTQYF. The DNA of the CDR3 is TGTGCCAGCAGCCCTGAGTGGACTAGCGGCACAGATACGCAGTATTTT.